The clone carrying this T cell receptor (beta chain) was seen repeatedly, ten times or more. What it recognizes is unknown. The data originate from a study of T-cell memory formation after mild COVID-19. Looking at the study overall: Largely, TCR clusters stayed within a single donor. Whole-study findings and limits: Several responding clones turned up in pre-infection memory, indicating that cross-reactive memory may have taken part. Day 37-peaking second-wave clones had unconfirmed SARS-CoV-2 specificity. Clones that contracted from day 15 to 85 had balanced CD4/CD8; later expanders were CD4+ biased.

TCRdb analysed the 5' RACE reads with MiXCR anew, one entry per CDR3 protein. The sample holds roughly 240,000 distinct CDR3 sequences, 15% seen once. Trimming took 5 bases from V and 6 from J; bases not matched to a gene: 3. The CDR3 totals 14 residues. This sequence originates from an adult woman who had mild COVID-19 (a few samples of this study predate the infection). Cell type and time point are not known. The specimen sequenced was PBMCs or a T cell subset sorted from them (not recorded which). V is TRBV12-3 or TRBV12-4 and J is TRBJ2-1, with TRBD1 identical over 11 bases. The CDR3 loop reads CASSRTGGRNEQFF. In nucleotides, the CDR3 is TGTGCCAGCAGTCGGACAGGGGGCCGCAATGAGCAGTTCTTC.